The 2 T cell receptor beta chains reported below all come from one sample, sequenced in a study of neurological immune-mediated disorders. TCRdb processed the 5' RACE reads anew with MiXCR; each CDR3 protein has one entry. Altogether approximately 100,000 distinct CDR3 sequences are present, around 3.5% being singletons, with the ten largest covering around 3.2%. The specimen sequenced was PBMCs. The receptors shown here come from a woman between 45 and 65 years old with multiple sclerosis.

This clonotype was recorded at least ten times. The rearrangement links TRBV7-9 to TRBJ1-1, with TRBD1 matching over 8 bases. With 7 bases clipped from V and 4 bases from J, the junction kept 11 bases outside the gene matches. In germline, CDR1 is SEHNR, CDR2 FQNEAQ (reference sequence). There are 15 residues in the CDR3. The CDR3 DNA reads as TGTGCCAGCAAAATAAGTGGACAGGGAGGCACTGAAGCTTTCTTT. Protein sequence: CASKISGQGGTEAFF.

This clonotype was recorded many times. The gene calls are TRBV20-1 and TRBJ2-7; the match to TRBD2 covers 7 bases. This CDR3 has 15 residues. Germline loops: CDR1 DFQATT, CDR2 SNEGSKA (reference sequence). Trimming took 0 bases from V and 6 from J; bases not matched to a gene: 11. The CDR3 nucleotides are TGCAGTGCTAGAGAGTCCCGGGGGGACCGCTCCGAGCAGTACTTC. Its translation is CSARESRGDRSEQYF.